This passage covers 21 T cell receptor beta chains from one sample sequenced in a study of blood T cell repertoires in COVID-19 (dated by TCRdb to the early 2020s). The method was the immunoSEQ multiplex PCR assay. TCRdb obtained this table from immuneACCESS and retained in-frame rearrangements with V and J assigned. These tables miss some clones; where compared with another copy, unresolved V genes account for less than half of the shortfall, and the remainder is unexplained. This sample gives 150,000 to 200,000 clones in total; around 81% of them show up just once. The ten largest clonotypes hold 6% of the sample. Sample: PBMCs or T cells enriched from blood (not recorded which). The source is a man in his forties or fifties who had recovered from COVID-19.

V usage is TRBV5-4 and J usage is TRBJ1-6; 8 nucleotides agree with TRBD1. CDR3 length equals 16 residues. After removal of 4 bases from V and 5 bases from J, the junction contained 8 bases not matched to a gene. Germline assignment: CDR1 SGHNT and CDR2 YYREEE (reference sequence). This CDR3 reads CASSVARTGHNSPLHF. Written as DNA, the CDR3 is TGTGCCAGCAGCGTCGCACGGACAGGGCATAATTCACCCCTCCACTTT.

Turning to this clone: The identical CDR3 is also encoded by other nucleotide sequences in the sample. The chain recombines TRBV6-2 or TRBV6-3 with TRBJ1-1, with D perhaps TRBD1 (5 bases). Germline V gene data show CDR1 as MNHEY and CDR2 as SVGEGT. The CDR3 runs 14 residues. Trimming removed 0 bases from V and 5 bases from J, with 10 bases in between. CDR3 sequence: CASSYSGGRTEAFF. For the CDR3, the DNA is TGTGCCAGCAGTTACTCGGGGGGAAGAACTGAAGCTTTCTTT.

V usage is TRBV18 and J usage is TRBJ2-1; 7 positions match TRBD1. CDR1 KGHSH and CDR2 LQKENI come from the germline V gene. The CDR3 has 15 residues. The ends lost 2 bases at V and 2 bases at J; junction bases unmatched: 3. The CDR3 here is CASSPNTGAYNEQFF. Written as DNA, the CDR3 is TGTGCCAGCTCACCAAATACAGGGGCCTACAATGAGCAGTTCTTC.

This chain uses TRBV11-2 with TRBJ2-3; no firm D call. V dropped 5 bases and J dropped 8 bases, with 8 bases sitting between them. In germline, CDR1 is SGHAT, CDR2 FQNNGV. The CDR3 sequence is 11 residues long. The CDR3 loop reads CASSPLSTQYF. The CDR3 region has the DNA TGTGCCAGCAGCCCTCTAAGTACGCAGTATTTT. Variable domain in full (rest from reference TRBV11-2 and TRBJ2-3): EAGVAQSPRYKIIEKRQSVAFWCNPISGHATLYWYQQILGQGPKLLIQFQNNGVVDDSQLPKDRFSAERLKGVDSTLKIQPAKLEDSAVYLCASSPLSTQYFGPGTRLTVL.

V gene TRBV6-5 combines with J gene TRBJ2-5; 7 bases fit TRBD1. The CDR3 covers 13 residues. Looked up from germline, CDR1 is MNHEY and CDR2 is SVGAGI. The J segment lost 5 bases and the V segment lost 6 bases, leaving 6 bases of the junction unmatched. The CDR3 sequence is CASSPTGSETQYF. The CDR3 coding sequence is TGTGCCAGCAGCCCGACAGGGTCCGAGACCCAGTACTTC.

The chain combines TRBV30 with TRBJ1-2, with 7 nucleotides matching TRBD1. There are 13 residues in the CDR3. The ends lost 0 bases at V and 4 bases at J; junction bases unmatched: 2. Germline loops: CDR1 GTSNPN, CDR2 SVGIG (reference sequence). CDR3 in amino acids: CAWSVGTAYGYTF. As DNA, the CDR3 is TGTGCCTGGAGTGTTGGGACAGCCTATGGCTACACCTTC.

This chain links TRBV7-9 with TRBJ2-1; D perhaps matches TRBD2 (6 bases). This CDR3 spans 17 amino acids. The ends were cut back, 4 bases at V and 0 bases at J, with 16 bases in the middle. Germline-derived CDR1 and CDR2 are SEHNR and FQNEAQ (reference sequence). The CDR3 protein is CASSSWWGESSYNEQFF. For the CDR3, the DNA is TGTGCCAGCAGCTCCTGGTGGGGGGAGAGCTCCTACAATGAGCAGTTCTTC. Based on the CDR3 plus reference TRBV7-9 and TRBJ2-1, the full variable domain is DTGVSQNPRHKITKRGQNVTFRCDPISEHNRLYWYRQTLGQGPEFLTYFQNEAQLEKSRLLSDRFSAERPKGSFSTLEIQRTEQGDSAMYLCASSSWWGESSYNEQFFGPGTRLTVL.

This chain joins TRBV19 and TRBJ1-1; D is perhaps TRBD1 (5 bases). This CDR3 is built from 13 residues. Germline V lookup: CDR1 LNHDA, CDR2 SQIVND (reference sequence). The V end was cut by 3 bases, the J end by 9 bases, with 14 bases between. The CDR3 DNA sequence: TGTGCCAGTAGTATCCGGGGGGAGCGAAAAGCTTTCTTT. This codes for CASSIRGERKAFF.

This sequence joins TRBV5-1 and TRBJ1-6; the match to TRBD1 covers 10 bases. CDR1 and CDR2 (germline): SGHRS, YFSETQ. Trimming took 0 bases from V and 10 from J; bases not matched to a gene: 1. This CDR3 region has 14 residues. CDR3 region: CASSLAGQGSPLHF. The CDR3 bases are TGCGCCAGCAGCTTGGCGGGACAGGGGTCACCCCTCCACTTT.

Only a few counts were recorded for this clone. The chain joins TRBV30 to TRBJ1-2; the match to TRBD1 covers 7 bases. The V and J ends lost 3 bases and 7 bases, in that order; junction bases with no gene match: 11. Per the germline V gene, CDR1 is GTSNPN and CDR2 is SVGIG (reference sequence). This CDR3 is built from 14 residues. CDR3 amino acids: CAWREIGQARGYTF. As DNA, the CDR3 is TGTGCCTGGAGGGAGATTGGACAGGCTCGTGGCTACACCTTC.

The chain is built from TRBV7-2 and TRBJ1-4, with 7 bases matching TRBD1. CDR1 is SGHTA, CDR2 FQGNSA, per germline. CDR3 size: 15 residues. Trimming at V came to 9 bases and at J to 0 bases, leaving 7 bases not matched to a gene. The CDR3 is CASARGPATNEKLFF. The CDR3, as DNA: TGTGCCAGTGCGAGGGGGCCTGCAACTAATGAAAAACTGTTTTTT.

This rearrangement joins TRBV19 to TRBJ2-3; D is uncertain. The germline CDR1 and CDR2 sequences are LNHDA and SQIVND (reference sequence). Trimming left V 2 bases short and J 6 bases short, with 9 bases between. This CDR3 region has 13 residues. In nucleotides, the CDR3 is TGTGCCAGTAGTATACCCCCCGTGGATACGCAGTATTTT. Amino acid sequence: CASSIPPVDTQYF.

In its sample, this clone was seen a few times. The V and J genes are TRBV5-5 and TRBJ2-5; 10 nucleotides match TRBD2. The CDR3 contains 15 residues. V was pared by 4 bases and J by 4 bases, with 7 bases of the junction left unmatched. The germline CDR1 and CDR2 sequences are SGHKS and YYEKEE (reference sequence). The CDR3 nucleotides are TGTGCCAGCAGCCCTCCCCCTAGCGGGGGAGAGACCCAGTACTTC. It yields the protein CASSPPPSGGETQYF.

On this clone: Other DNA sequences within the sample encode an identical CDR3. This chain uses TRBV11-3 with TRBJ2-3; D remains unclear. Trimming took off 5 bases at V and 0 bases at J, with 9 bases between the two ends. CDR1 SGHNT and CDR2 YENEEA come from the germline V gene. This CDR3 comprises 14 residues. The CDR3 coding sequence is TGTGCCAGCAGCCTGACAAGTAGCACAGATACGCAGTATTTT. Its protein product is CASSLTSSTDTQYF. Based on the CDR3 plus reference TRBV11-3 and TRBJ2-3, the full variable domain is EAGVVQSPRYKIIEKKQPVAFWCNPISGHNTLYWYLQNLGQGPELLIRYENEEAVDDSQLPKDRFSAERLKGVDSTLKIQPAELGDSAVYLCASSLTSSTDTQYFGPGTRLTVL.

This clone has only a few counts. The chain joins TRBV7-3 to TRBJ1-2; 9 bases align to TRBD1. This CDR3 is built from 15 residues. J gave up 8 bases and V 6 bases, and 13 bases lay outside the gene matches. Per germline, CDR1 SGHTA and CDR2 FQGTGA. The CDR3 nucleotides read TGTGCCAGCAGTCCAACCCCGGGACAGGGAATGGGCTACACCTTC. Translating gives CASSPTPGQGMGYTF.

The CDR3 DNA reads TGTGCCACCAGTGATTTCTCAGGGGGCCAGTATTTT. Its translation: CATSDFSGGQYF. This chain links TRBV24-1 with TRBJ2-3; TRBD1 aligns across 8 bases. The V segment lost 1 base and the J segment 12 bases; nucleotides outside the gene matches: 2. In germline, CDR1 is KGHDR, CDR2 SFDVKD. This CDR3 comprises 12 residues.

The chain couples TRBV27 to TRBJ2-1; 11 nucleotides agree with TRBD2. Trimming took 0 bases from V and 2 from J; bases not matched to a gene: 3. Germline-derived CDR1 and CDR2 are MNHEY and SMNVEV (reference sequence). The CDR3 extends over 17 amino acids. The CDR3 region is CASSLSQLAGAYNEQFF. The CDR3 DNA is TGTGCCAGCAGTTTATCCCAACTAGCGGGGGCCTACAATGAGCAGTTCTTC.

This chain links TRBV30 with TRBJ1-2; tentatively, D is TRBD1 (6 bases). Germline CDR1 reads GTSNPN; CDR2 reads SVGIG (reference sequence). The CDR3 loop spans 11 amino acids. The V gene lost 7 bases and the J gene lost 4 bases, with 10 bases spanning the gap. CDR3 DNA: TGTGCCTCGGGCAGGGGCTATGGCTACACCTTC. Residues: CASGRGYGYTF.

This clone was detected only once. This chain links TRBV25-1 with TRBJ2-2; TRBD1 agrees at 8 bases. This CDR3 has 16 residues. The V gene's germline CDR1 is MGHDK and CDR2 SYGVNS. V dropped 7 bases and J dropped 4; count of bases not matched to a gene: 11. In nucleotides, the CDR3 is TGTGCCAGCACCGCTGCGGGGACAGGTCGCACCGGGGAGCTGTTTTTT. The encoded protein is CASTAAGTGRTGELFF.

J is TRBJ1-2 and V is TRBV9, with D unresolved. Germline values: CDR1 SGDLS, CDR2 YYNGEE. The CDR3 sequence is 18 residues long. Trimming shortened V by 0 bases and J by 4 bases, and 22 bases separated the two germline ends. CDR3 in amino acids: CASSVEAFAGSLSYGYTF. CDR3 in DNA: TGTGCCAGCAGCGTAGAGGCCTTTGCGGGATCCCTTAGCTATGGCTACACCTTC.

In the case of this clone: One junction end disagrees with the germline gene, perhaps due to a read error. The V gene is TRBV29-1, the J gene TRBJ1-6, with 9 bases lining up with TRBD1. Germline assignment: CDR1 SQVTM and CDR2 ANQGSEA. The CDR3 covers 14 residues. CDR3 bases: TGCAGCGTTGTAGGAACGGGACAGGGATCACCTCTCCACTTT. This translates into CSVVGTGQGSPLHF.